The 20 T cell receptor beta chains presented below share a single source sample, sequenced in a study of radiotherapy plus CTLA-4 blockade in lung cancer. Measured with immunoSEQ multiplex PCR; TCRdb has only the in-frame clones, and not every one. The sample has some 25,000 clones; less than 80% are singletons. Sequenced material: peripheral blood, taken from a patient treated with radiotherapy plus ipilimumab. Every receptor here comes from a human donor with non-small cell lung cancer whose response to radiotherapy plus ipilimumab could not be evaluated.

This clone was seen only a few times. The chain links TRBV6-6 to TRBJ1-2, with 8 positions matching TRBD1. The germline gives CDR1 MNHNY, CDR2 SVGAGI (reference sequence). This CDR3 is 15 amino acids long. V trimming: 0 bases; J trimming: 7 bases; junction bases outside the gene matches: 7. The CDR3 DNA sequence: TGTGCCAGCAGTTACTCGACAGGGGCCATTGGTGGCTACACCTTC. Translation gives CASSYSTGAIGGYTF.

This clone appeared once. The genes are TRBV27 and TRBJ2-2; the D gene is possibly TRBD1 (5 bases). V was trimmed by 3 bases and J by 5 bases, leaving 19 bases between them. Germline CDR1 reads MNHEY; CDR2 reads SMNVEV (reference sequence). This CDR3 is built from 17 residues. CDR3 coding DNA: TGTGCCAGCAGTTTCCGGTCAGCAGCAGGGTCGACCGGGGAGCTGTTTTTT. Translated: CASSFRSAAGSTGELFF.

Points on this clone: A read error may produce the germline difference seen at one junction end. The chain is built from TRBV6-5 and TRBJ2-5; D might be TRBD2 (6 bases). Germline lookup yields CDR1 MNHEY and CDR2 SVGAGI. The CDR3 loop spans 15 amino acids. CDR3 region: CASSYGSSVQETLYF. CDR3 DNA sequence: TGTGCCAGCAGTTACGGGTCTAGCGTCCAAGAGACCCTGTACTTC.

The chain recombines TRBV7-6 with TRBJ2-7; possibly TRBD1 for D (5 bases). The CDR3 extends over 16 amino acids. V was shortened by 0 bases and J by 0 bases, with 12 bases between the two germline ends. Germline CDR1 SGHVS, CDR2 FNYEAQ. CDR3 coding DNA: TGTGCCAGCAGCTTAGCGAGCACAGGCGACTCCTACGAGCAGTACTTC. Protein: CASSLASTGDSYEQYF.

This chain links TRBV7-3 with TRBJ2-7, with 8 bases matching TRBD2. There are 13 residues in the CDR3. CDR1 and CDR2 from the germline V gene are SGHTA and FQGTGA. V lost 5 bases and J lost 5; bases outside the gene matches: 5. The CDR3 reads CASSVGLADEQYF. As DNA, the CDR3 is TGTGCCAGCAGCGTCGGACTAGCAGACGAGCAGTACTTC. The variable domain in full, completed from reference TRBV7-3 and TRBJ2-7, reads GAGVSQTPSNKVTEKGKYVELRCDPISGHTALYWYRQSLGQGPEFLIYFQGTGAADDSGLPNDRFFAVRPEGSVSTLKIQRTERGDSAVYLCASSVGLADEQYFGPGTRLTVT.

The rearrangement links TRBV16 to TRBJ1-1; 7 nucleotides line up with TRBD1. The CDR3 runs to 15 residues. V was pared by 6 bases and J by 1 base, with 8 bases of the junction left unmatched. The germline V gene encodes CDR1 KGHSY and CDR2 FQNENV. The CDR3 reads CASSQQGTTNTEAFF. The CDR3 DNA reads as TGTGCCAGCAGTCAACAGGGGACTACGAACACTGAAGCTTTCTTT.

The gene calls are TRBV9 and TRBJ2-3, with TRBD2 matching over 8 bases. The V gene end was trimmed by 0 bases and the J gene end by 0 bases; junction bases not matched to a gene: 21. This CDR3 comprises 22 residues. Per the germline V gene, CDR1 is SGDLS and CDR2 is YYNGEE. The CDR3 DNA sequence: TGTGCCAGCAGCGTAGGCAGCCGCCTAGCGGGCTACCCACCGTCTAGCACAGATACGCAGTATTTT. Protein sequence: CASSVGSRLAGYPPSSTDTQYF.

V usage is TRBV2 and J usage is TRBJ2-1, with 10 bases fitting TRBD2. CDR1 and CDR2 (germline): SNHLY, FYNNEI. Unmatched junction bases numbered 2, after V lost 6 bases and J lost 9 bases. The CDR3 is made up of 12 amino acids. The CDR3 sequence: CASRASGGEQFF. Written as DNA, the CDR3 is TGTGCCAGCAGGGCTAGCGGGGGTGAGCAGTTCTTC.

The chain uses TRBV6-6 and TRBJ2-7, with 8 bases identical to TRBD1. Germline V gives CDR1 MNHNY, CDR2 SVGAGI (reference sequence). J was trimmed by 5 bases and V by 7 bases; bases with no gene match: 10. The CDR3 is made up of 14 amino acids. CDR3 amino acids: CASTRTGRNNEQYF. The CDR3 DNA is TGTGCCAGCACCAGGACAGGGCGGAATAACGAGCAGTACTTC.

V gene TRBV5-3 combines with J gene TRBJ1-2; TRBD1 matches at 7 bases. TRBV5-3 is filed as an ORF, its function uncertain. With 4 bases clipped from V and 2 bases from J, the junction kept 8 bases outside the gene matches. CDR3 size: 15 residues. The CDR3 sequence is CARSRTGQENYGYTF. CDR3 in DNA: TGTGCCAGAAGCCGCACTGGACAGGAGAACTATGGCTACACCTTC.

The chain employs TRBV6-6 and TRBJ2-1; D might be TRBD2 (5 bases). The CDR3 covers 14 residues. V was clipped by 9 bases and J by 1 base, with 13 bases between them. Germline V gene sequence: CDR1 MNHNY, CDR2 SVGAGI (reference sequence). The CDR3 loop reads CASTELGSYNEQFF. The CDR3 coding sequence is TGTGCCAGTACCGAACTAGGGTCCTACAATGAGCAGTTCTTC.

Comment on this clone: In the same sample, other DNA sequences code for this CDR3. The rearrangement links TRBV2 to TRBJ2-1; the match to TRBD2 covers 9 bases. The CDR3 is 16 residues long. CDR1 is SNHLY, CDR2 FYNNEI, per germline. Trimming cost V 0 bases and J 2 bases; bases outside gene matches: 2. CDR3: CASSEALAGAYNEQFF. The DNA of the CDR3 is TGTGCCAGCAGTGAAGCATTAGCGGGAGCCTACAATGAGCAGTTCTTC.

The V call is TRBV28, the J call TRBJ2-1; a weak D match, TRBD1 (6 bases). Germline CDR1 is MDHEN and CDR2 is SYDVKM. This CDR3 spans 15 amino acids. The V end lost 2 bases, the J end lost 6 bases, and 14 bases lay between the germline ends. This CDR3 is CASSLPGALGNEQFF. The CDR3 DNA reads TGTGCCAGCAGTTTACCAGGGGCTTTGGGCAATGAGCAGTTCTTC.

The chain is built from TRBV21-1 and TRBJ2-3; the DNA was not compared with TRBD2, the D call given in the table. TRBV21-1 is noted as a pseudogene. The CDR3 runs to 11 residues. The CDR3 coding sequence is TGTGCCAGCAGGTTAGCAGATACGCAGTATTTT. This codes for CASRLADTQYF.

There are a few counts of this clone. The genes are TRBV6-5 and TRBJ2-2; 10 positions agree with TRBD1. The germline gives CDR1 MNHEY, CDR2 SVGAGI. The CDR3 contains 14 residues. V shed 5 bases, J shed 8 bases, and the junction held 5 bases outside the gene matches. The CDR3 reads CASSTGQGGGELFF. CDR3 bases: TGTGCCAGCAGTACCGGACAGGGGGGTGGGGAGCTGTTTTTT.

V gene TRBV5-8 combines with J gene TRBJ2-2; 10 bases align to TRBD1. V lost 3 bases to trimming and J lost 5 bases; unmatched junction nucleotides: 4. Looked up from germline, CDR1 is SGHTS and CDR2 is YDEGEE. CDR3 length: 15 residues. CDR3 region: CASSSDRGRTGELFF. As DNA, the CDR3 is TGTGCCAGCAGCTCCGACAGGGGGCGAACCGGGGAGCTGTTTTTT.

The chain joins TRBV5-1 to TRBJ2-6, with 7 bases fitting TRBD1. Losses at the gene ends were 0 bases for V and 1 base for J; bases not matched to a gene: 4. Germline V lookup: CDR1 SGHRS, CDR2 YFSETQ. The CDR3 extends over 17 amino acids. The CDR3 sequence is CASSLATGSSGANVLTF. CDR3 sequence (DNA): TGCGCCAGCAGCTTGGCGACAGGGTCTTCTGGGGCCAACGTCCTGACTTTC.

The chain employs TRBV28 and TRBJ2-5; 12 bases agree with TRBD1. This CDR3 spans 17 amino acids. V dropped 5 bases and J dropped 2; count of bases not matched to a gene: 9. Germline CDR1 MDHEN, CDR2 SYDVKM. CDR3 in amino acids: CASSIGTGGFGQETQYF. In DNA form, the CDR3 reads TGTGCCAGCAGTATAGGGACAGGGGGCTTTGGGCAAGAGACCCAGTACTTC.

The chain couples TRBV10-2 to TRBJ2-2, with 9 bases identical to TRBD1. CDR1 is WSHSY, CDR2 SAAADI, per germline. The CDR3 totals 16 residues. After removal of 4 bases from V and 2 bases from J, the junction contained 5 bases not matched to a gene. This chain's CDR3 is CASSGGTGYNTGELFF. CDR3 DNA: TGCGCCAGCAGTGGGGGGACAGGGTATAACACCGGGGAGCTGTTTTTT.

This chain joins TRBV28 and TRBJ1-1; D possibly corresponds to TRBD1 (5 bases). Trimming stripped 10 bases from V and 8 bases from J, with 11 bases between. CDR3 size: 10 residues. CDR1 is MDHEN and CDR2 is SYDVKM in the germline V gene. The CDR3 region has the DNA TGTGCCACCAAATCAGGGGAAGCTTTCTTT. Its translation is CATKSGEAFF. Filled out from reference TRBV28 and TRBJ1-1, the complete variable domain reads DVKVTQSSRYLVKRTGEKVFLECVQDMDHENMFWYRQDPGLGLRLIYFSYDVKMKEKGDIPEGYSVSREKKERFSLILESASTNQTSMYLCATKSGEAFFGQGTRLTVV.